This is a list of T cell receptor beta chains from one sample in a study of shared clonotypes between healthy human individuals. Assay used: immunoSEQ multiplex PCR; TCRdb lists only in-frame clones, some missing. The profile shows 470,000 or so clones, around 73% of them singletons. What was sequenced was PBMCs. Receptors were obtained from a woman between 35 and 50 years old in good health. Some clones in this sample may be carry-over from other donors' samples. Each CDR3 is given with its conserved first and last residue. Fields, in order: CDR3 protein, CDR3 DNA, D gene, J gene, V gene, clone size. A D gene is named only where the DNA matches it firmly. For some rows the clone size is stated as once, few or many, or as a class when expanded; others skip it.

CDR3aa: CASSLGQGRGHTIYF; CDR3nt: TGTGCTAGCAGCTTAGGACAGGGCAGGGGCCACACCATATATTTT; d_gene: TRBD1; j_gene: TRBJ1-3; v_gene: TRBV7-7; abundance: .
CDR3aa: CAWSWLGGTNEKLFF; CDR3nt: TGTGCCTGGAGTTGGCTCGGGGGCACTAATGAAAAACTGTTTTTT; d_gene: .; j_gene: TRBJ1-4; v_gene: TRBV30; abundance: .
CDR3aa: CASSYWLDQPQHF; CDR3nt: TGTGCCAGCAGTTACTGGCTAGATCAGCCCCAGCATTTT; d_gene: .; j_gene: TRBJ1-5; v_gene: TRBV6-5; abundance: .
CDR3aa: CASSLRGNLGPQGTQYF; CDR3nt: TGTGCCAGCAGCTTAAGGGGCAACCTCGGGCCACAAGGTACGCAGTATTTT; d_gene: .; j_gene: TRBJ2-3; v_gene: TRBV7-2; abundance: .
CDR3aa: CASGVPTNEKLFF; CDR3nt: TGTGCCAGCGGAGTCCCAACTAATGAAAAACTGTTTTTT; d_gene: .; j_gene: TRBJ1-4; v_gene: TRBV9; abundance: few
CDR3aa: CASSLGVVAYEQYF; CDR3nt: TGCGCCAGCAGCTTGGGGGTGGTCGCCTACGAGCAGTACTTC; d_gene: .; j_gene: TRBJ2-7; v_gene: TRBV5-1; abundance: .
CDR3aa: CASSLDSSNSPLHF; CDR3nt: TGCGCCAGCAGCTTGGACAGTAGTAATTCACCCCTCCACTTT; d_gene: .; j_gene: TRBJ1-6; v_gene: TRBV5-1; abundance: .
CDR3aa: CASSPRTGLDSPLHF; CDR3nt: TGTGCCAGCAGCCCCCGGACAGGGCTCGATTCACCCCTCCACTTT; d_gene: TRBD1; j_gene: TRBJ1-6; v_gene: TRBV4-2; abundance: .
CDR3aa: CASSEAIQGRRNTEAFF; CDR3nt: TGTGCCAGCAGTGAAGCGATACAGGGAAGAAGAAACACTGAAGCTTTCTTT; d_gene: .; j_gene: TRBJ1-1; v_gene: TRBV6-1; abundance: once
CDR3aa: CASSFDGVYNSPLHF; CDR3nt: TGCGCCAGCAGCTTTGACGGAGTCTATAATTCACCCCTCCACTTT; d_gene: .; j_gene: TRBJ1-6; v_gene: TRBV5-1; abundance: .
CDR3aa: CSVDGLAGASDTQYF; CDR3nt: TGCAGCGTTGACGGACTAGCGGGAGCATCCGATACGCAGTATTTT; d_gene: TRBD2; j_gene: TRBJ2-3; v_gene: TRBV29-1; abundance: once
CDR3aa: CASSMSNRKTYNEQFF; CDR3nt: TGTGCCAGTAGTATGAGTAACAGGAAAACCTACAATGAGCAGTTCTTC; d_gene: .; j_gene: TRBJ2-1; v_gene: TRBV19; abundance: .
CDR3aa: CASSFSGTSSYNEQFF; CDR3nt: TGCGCCAGCAGCTTCTCCGGGACTAGCTCCTACAATGAGCAGTTCTTC; d_gene: TRBD2; j_gene: TRBJ2-1; v_gene: TRBV5-1; abundance: .
CDR3aa: CASSQDSQGGYGYTF; CDR3nt: TGCGCCAGCAGCCAAGATTCGCAGGGAGGGTATGGCTACACCTTC; d_gene: .; j_gene: TRBJ1-2; v_gene: TRBV4-1; abundance: .
CDR3aa: CASTMTPTNEKLFF; CDR3nt: TGCGCCAGCACCATGACACCGACTAATGAAAAACTGTTTTTT; d_gene: .; j_gene: TRBJ1-4; v_gene: TRBV5-1; abundance: few
CDR3aa: CASRTTGGNTGELFF; CDR3nt: TGCGCCAGCAGAACGACAGGCGGTAACACCGGGGAGCTGTTTTTT; d_gene: .; j_gene: TRBJ2-2; v_gene: TRBV5-1; abundance: .
CDR3aa: CATSRARNEQFF; CDR3nt: TGTGCCACCAGCAGAGCTCGGAATGAGCAGTTCTTC; d_gene: .; j_gene: TRBJ2-1; v_gene: TRBV15; abundance: few
CDR3aa: CASSASPGTDFNEKLFF; CDR3nt: TGTGCCAGCAGCGCTTCCCCCGGGACAGACTTTAATGAAAAACTGTTTTTT; d_gene: .; j_gene: TRBJ1-4; v_gene: TRBV21-1; abundance: .
CDR3aa: CASSLAGIGNIQYF; CDR3nt: TGTGCCAGCAGCTTGGCCGGAATCGGGAACATTCAGTACTTC; d_gene: .; j_gene: TRBJ2-4; v_gene: TRBV5-5; abundance: .
CDR3aa: CASSFSGTEPTNYGYTF; CDR3nt: TGTGCCAGCAGTTTTTCCGGGACAGAGCCAACTAACTATGGCTACACCTTC; d_gene: TRBD1; j_gene: TRBJ1-2; v_gene: TRBV28; abundance: .
CDR3aa: CASSLRAGPPHEQFF; CDR3nt: TGTGCCAGCAGCTTACGGGCGGGACCCCCCCATGAGCAGTTCTTC; d_gene: .; j_gene: TRBJ2-1; v_gene: TRBV7-2; abundance: .
CDR3aa: CARREIGLPQHF; CDR3nt: TGTGCCAGAAGAGAAATAGGGTTACCCCAGCATTTT; d_gene: .; j_gene: TRBJ1-5; v_gene: TRBV5-3; abundance: .
CDR3aa: CASSRNSDSPLHF; CDR3nt: TGTGCCAGCTCACGGAACAGCGATTCACCCCTCCACTTT; d_gene: .; j_gene: TRBJ1-6; v_gene: TRBV18; abundance: .
CDR3aa: CASSLGVGASGGCFF; CDR3nt: TGTGCCAGCAGTTTAGGGGTTGGGGCTAGCGGCGGCTGTTTCTTC; d_gene: TRBD2; j_gene: TRBJ2-1; v_gene: TRBV28; abundance: .
CDR3aa: CASRGRLTYEQYF; CDR3nt: TGTGCCAGCCGGGGCAGGCTAACCTACGAGCAGTACTTC; d_gene: .; j_gene: TRBJ2-7; v_gene: TRBV10-3; abundance: .
CDR3aa: CASSEEAANTIYF; CDR3nt: TGTGCCAGCAGTGAGGAAGCGGCAAACACCATATATTTT; d_gene: .; j_gene: TRBJ1-3; v_gene: TRBV2; abundance: .
CDR3aa: CASSQETGENEKLFF; CDR3nt: TGTGCCAGCTCTCAAGAGACAGGGGAGAATGAAAAACTGTTTTTT; d_gene: TRBD1; j_gene: TRBJ1-4; v_gene: TRBV18; abundance: .
CDR3aa: CASSRRVLTGELFF; CDR3nt: TGCGCCAGCAGTCGCAGGGTCCTCACCGGGGAGCTGTTTTTT; d_gene: .; j_gene: TRBJ2-2; v_gene: TRBV10-1; abundance: .
CDR3aa: CATSRGIGNEQFF; CDR3nt: TGTGCCACCAGCAGAGGGATAGGCAATGAGCAGTTCTTC; d_gene: .; j_gene: TRBJ2-1; v_gene: TRBV15; abundance: .
CDR3aa: CASSRDDSSYEQYF; CDR3nt: TGCGCCAGCAGCCGAGACGACAGCTCCTACGAGCAGTACTTC; d_gene: .; j_gene: TRBJ2-7; v_gene: TRBV4-1; abundance: few
CDR3aa: CASSSAAYITDTQYF; CDR3nt: TGTGCCAGCAGCTCAGCGGCCTACATCACAGATACGCAGTATTTT; d_gene: .; j_gene: TRBJ2-3; v_gene: TRBV7-2; abundance: .
CDR3aa: CASRPQGASEAFF; CDR3nt: TGTGCCAGCAGGCCGCAGGGGGCCTCTGAAGCTTTCTTT; d_gene: TRBD1; j_gene: TRBJ1-1; v_gene: TRBV6-1; abundance: .
CDR3aa: CAISVDRDQPQHF; CDR3nt: TGTGCCATCAGTGTGGACAGGGATCAGCCCCAGCATTTT; d_gene: TRBD1; j_gene: TRBJ1-5; v_gene: TRBV10-3; abundance: .
CDR3aa: CSVGVTGDNQPQHF; CDR3nt: TGCAGCGTTGGGGTGACAGGGGACAATCAGCCCCAGCATTTT; d_gene: TRBD1; j_gene: TRBJ1-5; v_gene: TRBV29-1; abundance: few
CDR3aa: CASSQRISGSYSYEQYF; CDR3nt: TGTGCCAGCAGCCAGCGTATTAGCGGGAGTTACTCCTACGAGCAGTACTTC; d_gene: TRBD2; j_gene: TRBJ2-7; v_gene: TRBV14; abundance: .
CDR3aa: CSVGQTYEQYF; CDR3nt: TGCTCCGTCGGACAAACCTACGAGCAGTACTTC; d_gene: .; j_gene: TRBJ2-7; v_gene: TRBV20-1; abundance: .
CDR3aa: CASSVSTGVREKLFF; CDR3nt: TGTGCCAGCAGCGTTTCCACAGGAGTTCGTGAAAAACTGTTTTTT; d_gene: .; j_gene: TRBJ1-4; v_gene: TRBV28; abundance: .
CDR3aa: CASSRKSQGGTPYNEQFF; CDR3nt: TGTGCCAGCAGCCGTAAATCACAGGGGGGAACTCCCTACAATGAGCAGTTCTTC; d_gene: TRBD1; j_gene: TRBJ2-1; v_gene: TRBV11-2; abundance: .
CDR3aa: CASSYIAGESGELFF; CDR3nt: TGTGCCAGCAGCTACATAGCGGGAGAATCCGGGGAGCTGTTTTTT; d_gene: TRBD2; j_gene: TRBJ2-2; v_gene: TRBV7-2; abundance: .
CDR3aa: CASSPRDRGETQYF; CDR3nt: TGTGCCAGCAGCCCCCGGGACAGGGGGGAGACCCAGTACTTC; d_gene: TRBD1; j_gene: TRBJ2-5; v_gene: TRBV5-4; abundance: .
CDR3aa: CASSFGHYEQYF; CDR3nt: TGTGCCAGCAGTTTCGGACACTACGAGCAGTACTTC; d_gene: .; j_gene: TRBJ2-7; v_gene: TRBV11-2; abundance: .
CDR3aa: CASSFYPGTDYYEQYF; CDR3nt: TGTGCCAGCAGTTTTTACCCCGGGACAGATTATTACGAGCAGTACTTC; d_gene: TRBD1; j_gene: TRBJ2-7; v_gene: TRBV28; abundance: .
CDR3aa: CASSETGNDYEQYF; CDR3nt: TGTGCCAGCAGCGAGACAGGGAATGATTACGAGCAGTACTTC; d_gene: TRBD1; j_gene: TRBJ2-7; v_gene: TRBV7-8; abundance: .
CDR3aa: CASSYRRQGGNTIYF; CDR3nt: TGTGCCAGCAGTTACCGCCGGCAGGGCGGAAACACCATATATTTT; d_gene: .; j_gene: TRBJ1-3; v_gene: TRBV6-5; abundance: few
CDR3aa: CASSLALGLEEQYF; CDR3nt: TGTGCCAGCAGCTTGGCGTTAGGACTTGAAGAGCAGTACTTC; d_gene: .; j_gene: TRBJ2-7; v_gene: TRBV5-4; abundance: .
CDR3aa: CASTPRAVHSLTDTQYF; CDR3nt: TGTGCCAGCACCCCCCGGGCAGTGCATTCATTAACAGATACGCAGTATTTT; d_gene: .; j_gene: TRBJ2-3; v_gene: TRBV2; abundance: once
CDR3aa: CASSLAASGSNEQFF; CDR3nt: TGTGCCAGCAGCTTAGCGGCTAGCGGGAGCAATGAGCAGTTCTTC; d_gene: TRBD2; j_gene: TRBJ2-1; v_gene: TRBV7-2; abundance: .
CDR3aa: CASSRRDGYTF; CDR3nt: TGTGCCAGCAGCAGACGAGACGGCTACACCTTC; d_gene: .; j_gene: TRBJ1-2; v_gene: TRBV21-1; abundance: .
CDR3aa: CASSPPAGAQHYGYTF; CDR3nt: TGTGCCAGCAGCCCGCCGGCGGGGGCGCAGCACTATGGCTACACCTTC; d_gene: .; j_gene: TRBJ1-2; v_gene: TRBV28; abundance: .
CDR3aa: CASRTGAQETQYF; CDR3nt: TGTGCCAGCAGGACAGGGGCCCAAGAGACCCAGTACTTC; d_gene: TRBD1; j_gene: TRBJ2-5; v_gene: TRBV28; abundance: once